The source of this TCR beta chain is a study of cytomegalovirus exposure and HLA in healthy donors. Profiled with immunoSEQ multiplex PCR; TCRdb holds only in-frame clones, not every one. The top ten clones hold under 2.5% of a sample with 160,000 or so clones, around 85% of them seen once. Trimming stripped 0 bases from V and 4 bases from J, with 10 bases between. The CDR3 contains 15 residues. Per germline, CDR1 SGHRS and CDR2 YFSETQ. The sequence was obtained from a man aged 30-40 years in good health and CMV-seropositive. What was sequenced was PBMCs. The chain recombines TRBV5-1 with TRBJ2-2; possible D gene TRBD1, 5 bases. In DNA form, the CDR3 reads TGCGCCAGCAGCTTGGCTCAGGGCCCCACCGGGGAGCTGTTTTTT. Amino acid sequence: CASSLAQGPTGELFF.